This passage covers 9 T cell receptor beta chains from one sample sequenced in a study of T cell responses to AZD1222 COVID-19 vaccine. The protocol was immunoSEQ multiplex PCR, while the TCRdb copy is restricted to in-frame clones and leaves out a portion. The table lists 90,000 to 120,000 clones, over 75% of them singletons. Specimen: peripheral blood, collected on day 0 of AZD1222 vaccination. These receptors came from an adult in good health.

The chain combines TRBV6-5 with TRBJ1-4, with 10 bases aligning to TRBD1. J gave up 4 bases and V 6 bases, and 5 bases lay outside the gene matches. The CDR3 sequence is 15 residues long. Germline assignment: CDR1 MNHEY and CDR2 SVGAGI. Here the CDR3 reads CASRTRDRGNEKLFF. CDR3 bases: TGTGCCAGCAGGACTCGGGACAGGGGTAATGAAAAACTGTTTTTT.

This chain connects TRBV27 to TRBJ1-2; no clear D. This CDR3 region has 14 residues. CDR1 MNHEY and CDR2 SMNVEV come from the germline V gene (reference sequence). Trimming removed 0 bases at V and 5 bases at J, with 10 bases between. CDR3 loop: CASSLSSTNYGYTF. Here the CDR3 DNA reads TGTGCCAGCAGTTTATCATCGACAAATTATGGCTACACCTTC.

V is TRBV7-6 and J is TRBJ1-4; D remains ambiguous. From germline, CDR1 is SGHVS and CDR2 FNYEAQ. The V gene lost 3 bases and the J gene lost 4 bases, with 12 bases spanning the gap. The CDR3 totals 15 residues. The CDR3 DNA reads TGTGCCAGCAGCTTGAATACAGCCTTTAATGAAAAACTGTTTTTT. Protein sequence: CASSLNTAFNEKLFF.

The chain couples TRBV7-8 to TRBJ2-3; weak D call: TRBD1 (5 bases). Germline V lookup: CDR1 SGHVS, CDR2 FQNEAQ. The CDR3 sequence is 14 residues long. V dropped 1 base and J dropped 2 bases, with 7 bases sitting between them. DNA for the CDR3: TGTGCCAGCAGCTTAGGGACAACCACAGATACGCAGTATTTT. Its translation is CASSLGTTTDTQYF.

This clone appeared a single time. This sequence joins TRBV24-1 and TRBJ1-2, with TRBD1 as a possible D gene (5 bases). CDR1 KGHDR and CDR2 SFDVKD come from the germline V gene. Trimming left V 4 bases short and J 4 bases short, with 12 bases between. CDR3 size: 14 residues. CDR3 region: CATSDPGQIYGYTF. The DNA of the CDR3 is TGTGCCACCAGTGACCCTGGACAAATCTATGGCTACACCTTC.

The chain has TRBV28 and TRBJ1-2, with TRBD1 matching 11 bases. CDR3 length: 16 residues. With V trimmed by 6 bases and J by 2 bases, 8 bases remained unmatched. CDR1 MDHEN and CDR2 SYDVKM come from the germline V gene. The CDR3: CASSPSRTGGNYGYTF. The CDR3 nucleotides are TGTGCCAGCAGCCCCTCGAGGACAGGGGGCAACTATGGCTACACCTTC.

The chain couples TRBV9 to TRBJ1-1, with D hard to call. The CDR3 contains 13 residues. Germline-derived CDR1 and CDR2 are SGDLS and YYNGEE. The V and J ends lost 0 bases and 4 bases respectively, with 7 bases between them. CDR3 bases: TGTGCCAGCAGCGTAGTCTTTGTCACTGAAGCTTTCTTT. Its translation is CASSVVFVTEAFF.

This sequence joins TRBV19 and TRBJ2-7; 9 nucleotides align to TRBD1. This CDR3 contains 14 residues. The V gene's germline CDR1 is LNHDA and CDR2 SQIVND (reference sequence). After removal of 4 bases from V and 2 bases from J, the junction contained 3 bases not matched to a gene. The CDR3 spells CASSTGTGTYEQYF. The CDR3 DNA sequence: TGTGCCAGTAGTACCGGGACAGGGACCTACGAGCAGTACTTC. Filled out from reference TRBV19 and TRBJ2-7, the complete variable domain reads DGGITQSPKYLFRKEGQNVTLSCEQNLNHDAMYWYRQDPGQGLRLIYYSQIVNDFQKGDIAEGYSVSREKKESFPLTVTSAQKNPTAFYLCASSTGTGTYEQYFGPGTRLTVT.

The J gene is TRBJ1-2, the V gene TRBV11-2, with D possibly being TRBD1 (5 bases). The CDR3 has 16 amino acids. V lost 5 bases to trimming and J lost 6 bases, with 22 bases between them. The germline CDR1 and CDR2 sequences are SGHAT and FQNNGV. The CDR3 protein is CASSLHSGGRINGYTF. The CDR3 DNA is TGTGCCAGCAGCCTCCACAGTGGGGGGAGGATAAATGGCTACACCTTC. Supplemented by reference TRBV11-2 and TRBJ1-2, the full variable domain reads EAGVAQSPRYKIIEKRQSVAFWCNPISGHATLYWYQQILGQGPKLLIQFQNNGVVDDSQLPKDRFSAERLKGVDSTLKIQPAKLEDSAVYLCASSLHSGGRINGYTFGSGTRLTVV.